This record looks at one TCR beta chain sequence and its context. A library made for alpha chains picked up this beta chain off target, so its size means little. Via MiXCR, TCRdb re-called the RT-PCR reads, giving one row per CDR3 protein. The data hold approximately 6,000 distinct CDR3 sequences, with 91% observed a single time. The CDR3 extends over 15 amino acids. The J segment lost 9 bases and the V segment lost 3 bases, leaving 6 bases of the junction unmatched. Germline V CDR1 and CDR2: SNHLY, FYNNEI. This chain links TRBV2 with TRBJ1-6; 9 positions match TRBD1. The TCR comes from a female donor in good health, serving as a healthy control. Sequenced sample: memory CD4+ T cells from blood. CDR3 nucleotides: TGTGCCAGCAGTGAGAACGGACAGGGGAGTTCACCCCTCCACTTT. Its protein product is CASSENGQGSSPLHF.